This TCR beta chain was captured in a study of CD8 T cells in ankylosing spondylitis. Study results and caveats: Disease-linked clones bore a CD8+ phenotype and were relatively rare in peripheral blood.

V shed 3 bases and J shed 6 bases, with 10 bases lying between them. Germline CDR1 reads KGHSH; CDR2 reads LQKENI. The CDR3 covers 13 residues. On this clonotype: Its target is unknown.

With molecular barcodes, quantitative 5'-RACE was used to make the TCR beta libraries. Via MiXCR, TCRdb re-called the 5' RACE reads, giving one row per CDR3 protein. The sample has about 300,000 distinct CDR3 sequences; roughly 11% are singletons. Sequencing was done on a sample of blood, either unsorted or a sorted T cell fraction (not recorded which). This chain connects TRBV18 to TRBJ2-3; D gene uncertain. This sequence was found in a female donor with ankylosing spondylitis or in good health (not recorded which). The CDR3 is CASSPSSVDTQYF. CDR3 coding DNA: TGTGCCAGCTCACCTAGTTCCGTGGATACGCAGTATTTT.